The 10 T cell receptor beta chains given below trace back to one sample, sequenced in a study of cytomegalovirus exposure and HLA in healthy donors. Primers: 60 Vbeta forward and 13 Jbeta reverse. Produced via immunoSEQ multiplex PCR; TCRdb's table is partial and in-frame only. Altogether under 150,000 clones are present, about 80% being singletons, with the ten largest covering roughly 4.2%. Sequencing was performed on PBMCs. These receptors were obtained from a woman aged 40 to 49 in good health and CMV-seronegative.

The chain joins TRBV2 to TRBJ2-3; D remains unclear. Germline-derived CDR1 and CDR2 are SNHLY and FYNNEI. The CDR3 loop spans 13 amino acids. V shed 4 bases and J shed 4 bases, with 9 bases lying between them. As DNA, the CDR3 is TGTGCCAGCAGTGTCTCGCAGGCAGATACGCAGTATTTT. This translates into CASSVSQADTQYF.

This rearrangement joins TRBV15 to TRBJ2-7, with TRBD2 matching 8 bases. J was trimmed by 0 bases and V by 1 base; bases with no gene match: 2. Germline V CDR1 and CDR2: LNHNV, YYDKDF (reference sequence). There are 15 residues in the CDR3. The DNA of the CDR3 is TGTGCCACCAGCAGAGTGAGCGGGGGCTCCTACGAGCAGTACTTC. Residues: CATSRVSGGSYEQYF.

This clone came up once. V usage is TRBV6-5 and J usage is TRBJ1-5; D gene ambiguous. CDR3 length equals 13 residues. Looked up from germline, CDR1 is MNHEY and CDR2 is SVGAGI. V was shortened by 0 bases and J by 6 bases, with 6 bases between the two germline ends. The CDR3 DNA is TGTGCCAGCAGTTACTCGAGGGCTCAGCCCCAGCATTTT. This translates into CASSYSRAQPQHF.

The rearrangement uses TRBV19 and TRBJ2-5; 9 positions agree with TRBD1. The length of the CDR3 is 15 residues. Germline V gene data show CDR1 as LNHDA and CDR2 as SQIVND (reference sequence). The J segment lost 3 bases and the V segment lost 4 bases, leaving 6 bases of the junction unmatched. The CDR3 region has the DNA TGTGCCAGTAGTAAGGAGTGGACAGGGGAAGAGACCCAGTACTTC. Its translation: CASSKEWTGEETQYF. The full variable domain, rest sourced from reference TRBV19 and TRBJ2-5, is DGGITQSPKYLFRKEGQNVTLSCEQNLNHDAMYWYRQDPGQGLRLIYYSQIVNDFQKGDIAEGYSVSREKKESFPLTVTSAQKNPTAFYLCASSKEWTGEETQYFGPGTRLLVL.

This clone came up a few times. V usage is TRBV21-1 and J usage is TRBJ2-2; no check of the table's D call, TRBD2, against the DNA was made. TRBV21-1 constitutes a pseudogene. The CDR3 is made up of 14 amino acids. In DNA form, the CDR3 reads TGTGCCAGCAGCAAAGGGGGACTAACCGGGGAGCTGTTTTTT. It is translated as CASSKGGLTGELFF.

This clone was observed a handful of times. DNA of the CDR3: TGCAGCTTCGGGACAGATTCCTACGAGCAGTACTTC. This translates into CSFGTDSYEQYF. The chain links TRBV29-1 to TRBJ2-7; 7 bases are shared with TRBD1. V lost 8 bases, J lost 1 base, and 5 bases stayed unmatched. The CDR3 contains 12 residues. CDR1 is SQVTM, CDR2 ANQGSEA, per germline.

The rearrangement joins TRBV4-2 to TRBJ2-7; TRBD1 aligns across 8 bases. Germline trimming cut 2 bases from V and 7 bases from J; bases unmatched to any gene: 4. The length of the CDR3 is 13 residues. Germline CDR1 is LGHNA and CDR2 is YNFKEQ. CDR3: CASSQPTGVEQYF. The CDR3, as DNA: TGTGCCAGCAGCCAACCGACAGGGGTTGAGCAGTACTTC.

This clone was picked up a small number of times. The chain combines TRBV5-6 with TRBJ2-5, with TRBD1 identical over 8 bases. V gave up 1 base and J gave up 2 bases; unmatched junction bases: 7. Germline loops: CDR1 SGHDT, CDR2 YYEEEE. This CDR3 comprises 16 residues. The CDR3 DNA reads TGTGCCAGCAGCTTGCAAGGACAGGGAAATCAAGAGACCCAGTACTTC. Encoded protein: CASSLQGQGNQETQYF.

This chain connects TRBV15 to TRBJ2-5; a possible D gene is TRBD1 (6 bases). Trimming removed 0 bases from V and 2 bases from J, with 13 bases in between. This CDR3 comprises 16 residues. The germline V gene has CDR1 LNHNV and CDR2 YYDKDF (reference sequence). The CDR3 DNA reads as TGTGCCACCAGCAGAGAGGGGATGGGGGCTCAAGAGACCCAGTACTTC. Translated, it gives CATSREGMGAQETQYF.

The chain uses TRBV7-2 and TRBJ1-5; D not certain. The CDR3 runs 16 residues. The V gene lost 1 base and the J gene lost 2 bases, with 12 bases spanning the gap. Looked up from germline, CDR1 is SGHTA and CDR2 is FQGNSA. The CDR3 sequence: CASSLGSRGGNQPQHF. The CDR3 DNA reads TGTGCCAGCAGCTTAGGAAGTCGGGGTGGCAATCAGCCCCAGCATTTT.